This T cell receptor beta chain comes out of a study of T cell changes during pregnancy in multiple sclerosis. TCRdb's table, derived via immunoSEQ multiplex PCR, lists solely in-frame clones and lacks some. The repertoire consists of around 56,000 clones, with roughly 94% occurring once and the leading ten covering 2.5% to 3%. Here the sequenced sample was CD8+ T cells from peripheral blood mononuclear cells, taken after pregnancy. The sequence came from a female donor with multiple sclerosis, enrolled in a pregnancy study.

The CDR3 DNA sequence: TGCAGCGTTGATGAACCCGGACGGGAAGTGGCCCAGTACTTC. It specifies CSVDEPGREVAQYF. The chain recombines TRBV29-1 with TRBJ2-5; the D gene is possibly TRBD2 (5 bases). Germline values: CDR1 SQVTM, CDR2 ANQGSEA. The germline V and J ends were trimmed by 3 bases and 9 bases, with 20 bases remaining between them. The CDR3 runs to 14 residues.